This T cell receptor (beta chain) was captured in a study of identical twins. Regarding the study as a whole: One should note that invariant MAIT and iNKT cells could partly confound zero-insertion analyses. Fewer insertions were carried by abundant cord blood beta clonotypes, but none was seen in memory repertoires. Conclusions were based on cross-sectional statistical analysis, without following the same donors.

From the 5' RACE reads, TCRdb called clonotypes with MiXCR, one entry per CDR3 protein. The data hold approximately 1.8 million distinct CDR3 sequences, with roughly 35% observed a single time. Germline-derived CDR1 and CDR2 are MNHEY and SVGAGI. Trimming left V 7 bases short and J 1 base short, with 9 bases between. The CDR3 runs 13 residues. There were only healthy Caucasians among the donors. This clonotype was seen more than once but under ten times. Antigen specificity is unknown. Sequencing was carried out using cord blood. The TCR originated in a newborn girl in good health. The J gene is TRBJ2-3, the V gene TRBV6-5, with no clear D. This CDR3 is CASNTRGTDTQYF. The CDR3 DNA reads as TGTGCCAGCAACACCCGGGGCACAGATACGCAGTATTTT.